A selection of T cell receptor beta chains follows, all from one sample in a study of T cell responses to AZD1222 COVID-19 vaccine. Sequencing used immunoSEQ multiplex PCR; TCRdb keeps in-frame clones, though not all of them. Of over 150,000 clones in the sample, over 75% were seen once. Source: peripheral blood, taken on day 0 of AZD1222 vaccination. All receptors come from an adult in good health. Each CDR3 is given with its conserved first and last residue. A D gene is named only where the DNA matches it firmly. Size tells how often a clone was seen (once, few, many) or the class of an expanded clone, and some rows leave it out.

clone size	V gene	D gene	J gene	CDR3 DNA	CDR3 protein
.	TRBV6-5	TRBD1	TRBJ2-7	TGTGCCAGCATCCCGGCGGGACAGGGGGCCTACGAGCAGTACTTC	CASIPAGQGAYEQYF
.	TRBV6-6	.	TRBJ1-1	TGTGCCAGCAGTCTCGACAGGTCCCAGCCCCTGAACACTGAAGCTTTCTTT	CASSLDRSQPLNTEAFF
once	TRBV21-1	.	TRBJ2-5	TGTGCCAGCAGCATTTGGACAGGGGAAGAGACCCAGTACTTC	CASSIWTGEETQYF
few	TRBV28	.	TRBJ1-6	TGTGCCAGCAGGGGGGGTTTTAATTCACCCCTCCACTTT	CASRGGFNSPLHF
.	TRBV28	TRBD1	TRBJ1-6	TGTGCCAGCAGGCGTACAGGGGGCGGATTGTCACCCCTCCACTTT	CASRRTGGGLSPLHF
few	TRBV2	.	TRBJ1-6	TGTGCCAGCAGGCTCAGGGCTCTTGGGAATAATTCACCCCTCCACTTT	CASRLRALGNNSPLHF
.	TRBV11-3	TRBD2	TRBJ2-1	TGTGCCAGCAGCCCCCCTGCGGGGGGCTACAATGAGCAGTTCTTC	CASSPPAGGYNEQFF
.	TRBV6-2/TRBV6-3	.	TRBJ1-1	TGTGCCAGCAGTCGCCCGCCGAACACTGAAGCTTTCTTT	CASSRPPNTEAFF
.	TRBV18	.	TRBJ1-4	TGTGCCAGCTCACCATGGGAGGGGAATGAAAAACTGTTTTTT	CASSPWEGNEKLFF
.	TRBV29-1	.	TRBJ1-2	TGCAGCTTCTTCCGGGGTGAATGGGAGTCGGATGGCTACACCTTC	CSFFRGEWESDGYTF
.	TRBV5-1	.	TRBJ1-3	TGCGCCAGCAGCTTGGTCAGTGACCCGGAGAACACCATATATTTT	CASSLVSDPENTIYF
.	TRBV28	TRBD1	TRBJ1-1	TGTGCCAGCCGACAGGGGGGGCGGCTAGAAGCTTTCTTT	CASRQGGRLEAFF
.	TRBV7-2	.	TRBJ2-5	TGTGCCAGCAGCTTAGGGCCGATTGCGACCCAGTACTTC	CASSLGPIATQYF
.	TRBV5-5	.	TRBJ2-2	TGTGCCAGCAGCTTGGACTTTACAGGGTACACCGGGGAGCTGTTTTTT	CASSLDFTGYTGELFF
.	TRBV28	TRBD1	TRBJ1-1	TGTGCCAGCCGATCGGGACAGAGGAACACTGAAGCTTTCTTT	CASRSGQRNTEAFF
.	TRBV10-1	.	TRBJ1-5	TGCGCCAGCAGTGAGGGCGGCCGGGATCAGCCCCAGCATTTT	CASSEGGRDQPQHF
.	TRBV5-1	.	TRBJ1-4	TGCGCCAGCAGCTTGGAGGGGCAAAATGAAAAACTGTTTTTT	CASSLEGQNEKLFF
.	TRBV19	.	TRBJ2-7	TGTGCCAGTAGTATACGCCAGGGGTACGAGCAGTACTTC	CASSIRQGYEQYF
.	TRBV7-9	.	TRBJ2-7	TGTGCCAGCAGCACCCGGGACACCAAGACCCACGAGCAGTACTTC	CASSTRDTKTHEQYF
.	TRBV5-1	TRBD1	TRBJ1-4	TGCGCCAGCAGCCCGGGACAGGGAAAGGAAAAACTGTTTTTT	CASSPGQGKEKLFF
.	TRBV19	TRBD1	TRBJ1-5	TGTGCCAGTGGGGGGACAGATAGCAATCAGCCCCAGCATTTT	CASGGTDSNQPQHF
.	TRBV24-1	TRBD1	TRBJ1-1	TGTGCCACCAGTCGGGGGGACAGTCGAATGAACACTGAAGCTTTCTTT	CATSRGDSRMNTEAFF
medium-sized	TRBV4-3	.	TRBJ1-6	TGCGCCAGCAGCCAAAAGGAGATTTCACCCCTCCACTTT	CASSQKEISPLHF
.	TRBV9	TRBD1	TRBJ2-1	TGTGCCAGCAGCACACGGACAGGGTTCGGCAATGAGCAGTTCTTC	CASSTRTGFGNEQFF